This T cell receptor (beta chain) was captured in a study of OX40 agonist ivuxolimab in advanced cancers. About the research overall: 30% to 40% of patients had received prior checkpoint inhibitor therapy. Study observations and caveats: Dosing at 0.1 to 3.0 mg/kg was accompanied by clonal expansion of CD4+ and CD8+ blood T cells by week 6.

In germline, CDR1 is SGHTA, CDR2 FQGTGA. Trimming took off 2 bases at V and 0 bases at J, with 6 bases between the two ends. The CDR3 is 14 amino acids. Repertoires were generated with immunoSEQ multiplex PCR, while TCRdb's copy carries only in-frame clones and drops some. The table has tens of thousands of clones, roughly 84% seen once. In the case of this clone: No antigen is known for it.

V and J are TRBV7-3 and TRBJ2-3; D gene unclear. The TCR originated in an adult with an advanced solid tumor such as melanoma, head and neck, liver or kidney cancer. The sample in question was CD4+ or CD8+ T cells sorted from blood, obtained in a trial of the OX40 agonist ivuxolimab. CDR3 loop: CASSLGPSTDTQYF. CDR3 DNA: TGTGCCAGCAGCTTAGGGCCTAGCACAGATACGCAGTATTTT. Drawing the rest from reference TRBV7-3 and TRBJ2-3, the complete variable domain is GAGVSQTPSNKVTEKGKYVELRCDPISGHTALYWYRQSLGQGPEFLIYFQGTGAADDSGLPNDRFFAVRPEGSVSTLKIQRTERGDSAVYLCASSLGPSTDTQYFGPGTRLTVL.